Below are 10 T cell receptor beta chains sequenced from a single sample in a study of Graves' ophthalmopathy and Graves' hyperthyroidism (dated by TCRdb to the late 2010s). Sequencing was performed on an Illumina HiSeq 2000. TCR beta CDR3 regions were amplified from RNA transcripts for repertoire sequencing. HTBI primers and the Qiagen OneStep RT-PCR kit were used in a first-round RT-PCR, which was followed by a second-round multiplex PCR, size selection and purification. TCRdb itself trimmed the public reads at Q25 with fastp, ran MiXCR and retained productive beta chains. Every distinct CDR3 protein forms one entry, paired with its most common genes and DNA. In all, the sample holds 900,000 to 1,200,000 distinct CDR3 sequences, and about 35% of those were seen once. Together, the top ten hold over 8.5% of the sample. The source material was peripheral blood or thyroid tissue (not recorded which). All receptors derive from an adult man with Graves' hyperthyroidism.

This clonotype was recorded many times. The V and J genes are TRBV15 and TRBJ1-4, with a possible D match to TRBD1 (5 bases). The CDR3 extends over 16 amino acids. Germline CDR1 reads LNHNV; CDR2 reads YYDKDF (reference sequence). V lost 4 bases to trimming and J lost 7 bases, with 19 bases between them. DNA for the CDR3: TGTGCCACCAGCACAACAGGATATGGGGCTAGTGAAAAACTGTTTTTT. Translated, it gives CATSTTGYGASEKLFF.

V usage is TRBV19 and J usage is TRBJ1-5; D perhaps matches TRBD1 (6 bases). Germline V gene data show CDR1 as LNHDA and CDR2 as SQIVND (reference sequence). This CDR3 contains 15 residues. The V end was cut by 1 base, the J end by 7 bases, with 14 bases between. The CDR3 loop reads CASSIGGGERQPQHF. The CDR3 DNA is TGTGCCAGTAGTATAGGAGGGGGAGAGAGGCAGCCCCAGCATTTT.

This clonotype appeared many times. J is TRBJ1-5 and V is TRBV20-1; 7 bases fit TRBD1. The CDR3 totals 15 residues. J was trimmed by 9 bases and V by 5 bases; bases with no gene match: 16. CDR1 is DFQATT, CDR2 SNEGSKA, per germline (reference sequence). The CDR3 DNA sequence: TGCAGTGCTTTAGATCCATCAGGGGGGGATATGCCCCAGCATTTT. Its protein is CSALDPSGGDMPQHF.

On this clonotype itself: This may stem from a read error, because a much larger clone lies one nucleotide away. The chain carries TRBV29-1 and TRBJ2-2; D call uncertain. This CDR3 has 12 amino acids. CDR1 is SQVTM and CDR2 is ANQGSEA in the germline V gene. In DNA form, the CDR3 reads TGCGGCGCTACGTGGTCGGCCGGGGAGCTGTTTTTT. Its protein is CGATWSAGELFF.

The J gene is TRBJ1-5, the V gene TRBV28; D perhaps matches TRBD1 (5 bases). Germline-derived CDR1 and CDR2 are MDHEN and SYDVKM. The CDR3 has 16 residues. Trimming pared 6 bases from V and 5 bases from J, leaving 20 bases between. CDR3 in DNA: TGTGCCAGCAGCGCCCCGGGGGTCAGCACCCATCAGCCCCAGCATTTT. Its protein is CASSAPGVSTHQPQHF.

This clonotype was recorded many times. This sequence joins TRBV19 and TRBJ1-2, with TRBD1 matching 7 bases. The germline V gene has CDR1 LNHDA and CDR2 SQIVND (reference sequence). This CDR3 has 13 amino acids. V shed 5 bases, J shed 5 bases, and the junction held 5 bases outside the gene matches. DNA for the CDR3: TGTGCCAGTAGTGTTACAGGGGATTATGGCTACACCTTC. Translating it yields CASSVTGDYGYTF.

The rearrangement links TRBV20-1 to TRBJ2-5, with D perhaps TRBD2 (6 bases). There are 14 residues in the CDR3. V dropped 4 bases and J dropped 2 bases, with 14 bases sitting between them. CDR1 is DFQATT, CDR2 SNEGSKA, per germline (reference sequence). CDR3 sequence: CSAIGSGGQETQYF. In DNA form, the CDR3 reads TGCAGTGCTATCGGGTCCGGGGGTCAAGAGACCCAGTACTTC.

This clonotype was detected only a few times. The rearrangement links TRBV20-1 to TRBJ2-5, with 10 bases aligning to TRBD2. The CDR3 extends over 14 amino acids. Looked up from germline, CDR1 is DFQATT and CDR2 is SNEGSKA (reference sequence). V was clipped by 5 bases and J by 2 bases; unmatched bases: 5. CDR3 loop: CSAPLAGGQETQYF. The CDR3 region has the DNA TGCAGTGCTCCCTTAGCGGGGGGACAAGAGACCCAGTACTTC.

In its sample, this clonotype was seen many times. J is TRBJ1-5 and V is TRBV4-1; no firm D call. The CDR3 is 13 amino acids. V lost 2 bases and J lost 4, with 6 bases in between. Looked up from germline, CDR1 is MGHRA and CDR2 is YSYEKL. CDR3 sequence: CASSQLINQPQHF. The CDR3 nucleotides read TGCGCCAGCAGCCAACTAATTAATCAGCCCCAGCATTTT.

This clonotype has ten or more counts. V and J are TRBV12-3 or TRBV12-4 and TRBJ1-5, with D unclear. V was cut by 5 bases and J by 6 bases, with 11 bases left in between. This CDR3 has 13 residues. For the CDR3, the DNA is TGTGCCAGCAGTAATAACGACGCTCAGCCCCAGCATTTT. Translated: CASSNNDAQPQHF.